This is a list of T cell receptor beta chains from one sample in a study of blood T cell repertoires in COVID-19. Some clones are missing from TCRdb's copy, which holds only in-frame ones; the method was immunoSEQ multiplex PCR. Here the sample spans about 350,000 clones, almost 90% being singletons. The specimen sequenced was PBMCs or T cells enriched from blood (not recorded which). Receptors originate from a woman between 25 and 40 years old who had been exposed to COVID-19. CDR3s include the opening cysteine and the closing phenylalanine or tryptophan. The order of the fields is CDR3 protein, CDR3 DNA, V gene, J gene, D gene, clone size. A D gene is named only where the DNA matches it firmly. The size of a clone is reported for some rows only, either as once, few or many, or as a class for expanded clones.

CDR3: CASSIGGGSSYEQYF
DNA: TGTGCCAGTAGTATAGGAGGCGGGAGCTCCTACGAGCAGTACTTC
V: TRBV19
J: TRBJ2-7
D: TRBD2
size: many

CDR3: CASSLGQGGYEQYF
DNA: TGTGCCAGCAGTTTGGGACAGGGGGGCTACGAGCAGTACTTC
V: TRBV6-5
J: TRBJ2-7
D: TRBD1
size: -

CDR3: CASSASGSLYEQYF
DNA: TGTGCCAGTAGTGCATCGGGGAGCCTCTACGAGCAGTACTTC
V: TRBV19
J: TRBJ2-7
D: -
size: -

CDR3: CASSQDREVVAYEQYF
DNA: TGCGCCAGCAGCCAAGACAGGGAGGTTGTGGCCTACGAGCAGTACTTC
V: TRBV4-1
J: TRBJ2-7
D: -
size: -

CDR3: CASRERQVTALAKNIQYF
DNA: TGTGCCAGCAGGGAGAGACAGGTCACCGCACTAGCCAAAAACATTCAGTACTTC
V: TRBV21-1
J: TRBJ2-4
D: -
size: -

CDR3: CASSPLDGGVSNQPQHF
DNA: TGTGCCAGCAGCCCTTTGGACGGGGGGGTTTCCAATCAGCCCCAGCATTTT
V: TRBV5-8
J: TRBJ1-5
D: -
size: -

CDR3: CASSVEYGEKLFF
DNA: TGTGCCAGCAGCGTAGAATACGGGGAAAAACTGTTTTTT
V: TRBV9
J: TRBJ1-4
D: -
size: -

CDR3: CASSLAAGPSSYNEQFF
DNA: TGCGCCAGCAGCTTGGCCGCGGGGCCTAGCTCCTACAATGAGCAGTTCTTC
V: TRBV5-1
J: TRBJ2-1
D: -
size: once

CDR3: CASSSGGLAGANEQFF
DNA: TGCGCCAGCAGTTCCGGGGGCCTAGCGGGAGCTAATGAGCAGTTCTTC
V: TRBV10-1
J: TRBJ2-1
D: TRBD2
size: -

CDR3: CAWVGPGHGSAPLHF
DNA: TGTGCCTGGGTGGGGCCGGGACATGGGTCTGCCCCCCTCCACTTT
V: TRBV30
J: TRBJ1-6
D: -
size: -

CDR3: CASSLGGARGYTF
DNA: TGTGCCAGCAGTTTAGGGGGGGCCAGGGGCTACACCTTC
V: TRBV28
J: TRBJ1-2
D: -
size: -

CDR3: CASSRIGDNEQFF
DNA: TGTGCCAGCTCACGGATAGGGGACAATGAGCAGTTCTTC
V: TRBV18
J: TRBJ2-1
D: -
size: -

CDR3: CASSLEARGSYNEQFF
DNA: TGCGCCAGCAGCTTGGAGGCGCGGGGGTCCTACAATGAGCAGTTCTTC
V: TRBV5-1
J: TRBJ2-1
D: TRBD2
size: -

CDR3: CSVEENPGTEAFF
DNA: TGCAGCGTTGAAGAGAACCCGGGCACTGAAGCTTTCTTT
V: TRBV29-1
J: TRBJ1-1
D: -
size: -

CDR3: CASSLGGSGELFF
DNA: TGTGCCAGCAGCTTAGGGGGCAGCGGGGAGCTGTTTTTT
V: TRBV13
J: TRBJ2-2
D: -
size: -

CDR3: CASSPRDRVSIYGYTF
DNA: TGTGCCAGCTCACCCCGGGACAGGGTATCTATCTATGGCTACACCTTC
V: TRBV18
J: TRBJ1-2
D: TRBD1
size: -

CDR3: CASSLAGRGEGIQYF
DNA: TGTGCCAGCAGCTTGGCCGGGAGAGGGGAGGGCATTCAGTACTTC
V: TRBV7-9
J: TRBJ2-4
D: TRBD2
size: -

CDR3: CASSVTSGLYTDTQYF
DNA: TGTGCCAGCAGTGTGACTAGCGGATTATACACAGATACGCAGTATTTT
V: TRBV6-1
J: TRBJ2-3
D: TRBD2
size: -

CDR3: CASSQVGQNEQYF
DNA: TGTGCCAGCAGCCAGGTAGGACAGAACGAGCAGTACTTC
V: TRBV3-1/TRBV3-2
J: TRBJ2-7
D: -
size: -

CDR3: CASSPQGETQYF
DNA: TGTGCCAGCAGCCCCCAGGGGGAGACCCAGTACTTC
V: TRBV7-9
J: TRBJ2-5
D: -
size: -

CDR3: CATSEQGRSYGETQYF
DNA: TGTGCCACCAGTGAGCAGGGCCGGTCGTACGGGGAGACCCAGTACTTC
V: TRBV24-1
J: TRBJ2-5
D: -
size: -

CDR3: CSVEGATGTGNEKLFF
DNA: TGCAGCGTTGAAGGGGCTACAGGGACAGGTAATGAAAAACTGTTTTTT
V: TRBV29-1
J: TRBJ1-4
D: TRBD1
size: -

CDR3: CAISDQGKYEQYF
DNA: TGTGCCATCAGTGACCAGGGGAAATACGAGCAGTACTTC
V: TRBV10-3
J: TRBJ2-7
D: -
size: -

CDR3: CASSPGVNTGELFF
DNA: TGTGCCAGCAGCCCCGGAGTCAACACCGGGGAGCTGTTTTTT
V: TRBV2
J: TRBJ2-2
D: -
size: -

CDR3: CASSPRHVNEKLFF
DNA: TGTGCCAGCTCACCACGACACGTTAATGAAAAACTGTTTTTT
V: TRBV18
J: TRBJ1-4
D: -
size: -

CDR3: CASSSRRGDTQYF
DNA: TGTGCCAGCAGCTCCCGGAGGGGAGATACGCAGTATTTT
V: TRBV7-3
J: TRBJ2-3
D: -
size: -

CDR3: CASSGKVERESRYNEQFF
DNA: TGTGCCAGCAGCGGAAAGGTCGAGCGGGAGAGTAGGTACAATGAGCAGTTCTTC
V: TRBV21-1
J: TRBJ2-1
D: -
size: few

CDR3: CASSQTGAGSYEQYF
DNA: TGTGCCAGCAGCCAAACAGGTGCTGGCTCCTACGAGCAGTACTTC
V: TRBV11-3
J: TRBJ2-7
D: -
size: -

CDR3: CAWAPGGFSYEQYF
DNA: TGTGCCTGGGCTCCCGGGGGTTTCTCCTACGAGCAGTACTTC
V: TRBV30
J: TRBJ2-7
D: -
size: -

CDR3: CAISESTAGRNTIYF
DNA: TGTGCCATCAGTGAGTCGACGGCAGGTAGAAACACCATATATTTT
V: TRBV10-3
J: TRBJ1-3
D: -
size: -

CDR3: CASTSGGEQYF
DNA: TGCGCCAGCACTTCCGGGGGGGAGCAGTACTTC
V: TRBV5-1
J: TRBJ2-7
D: TRBD2
size: -

CDR3: CASSIASGGYEQYF
DNA: TGTGCCAGCAGCATCGCCTCAGGGGGCTACGAGCAGTACTTC
V: TRBV7-6
J: TRBJ2-7
D: TRBD1
size: few

CDR3: CASSLDWSDTEAFF
DNA: TGTGCCAGCAGTTTAGATTGGTCGGACACTGAAGCTTTCTTT
V: TRBV28
J: TRBJ1-1
D: -
size: -

CDR3: CASSPQGGEQFF
DNA: TGTGCCAGCAGCCCACAAGGGGGTGAGCAGTTCTTC
V: TRBV27
J: TRBJ2-1
D: -
size: -

CDR3: CASSQQYQETQYF
DNA: TGTGCCAGCAGCCAACAGTACCAAGAGACCCAGTACTTC
V: TRBV14
J: TRBJ2-5
D: -
size: -

CDR3: CASSLAGTGQTISYEQYF
DNA: TGTGCCAGCAGCTTAGCAGGAACAGGCCAAACCATCTCCTACGAGCAGTACTTC
V: TRBV7-8
J: TRBJ2-7
D: -
size: few

CDR3: CASSPGRAGYTF
DNA: TGTGCCAGCAGTCCCGGGCGGGCGGGATACACCTTC
V: TRBV21-1
J: TRBJ1-2
D: -
size: -

CDR3: CASSLVAGLDIQYF
DNA: TGTGCCAGCAGCTTAGTGGCGGGGTTGGACATTCAGTACTTC
V: TRBV11-2
J: TRBJ2-4
D: -
size: -

CDR3: CASGLATRDRLRRGTDTQYF
DNA: TGTGCTAGTGGTTTGGCGACCCGGGACAGATTACGACGTGGCACAGATACGCAGTATTTT
V: TRBV12-5
J: TRBJ2-3
D: TRBD1
size: -

CDR3: CASSPRLAVQETQYF
DNA: TGTGCCAGCTCACCACGCCTAGCGGTACAAGAGACCCAGTACTTC
V: TRBV18
J: TRBJ2-5
D: TRBD2
size: -

CDR3: CASRQGEGHEQYF
DNA: TGCGCCAGCAGACAGGGGGAGGGCCACGAGCAGTACTTC
V: TRBV10-2
J: TRBJ2-7
D: -
size: -

CDR3: CAISESMVAELSSGYTF
DNA: TGTGCCATCAGTGAGTCGATGGTGGCAGAACTCTCTAGTGGCTACACCTTC
V: TRBV10-3
J: TRBJ1-2
D: -
size: -

CDR3: CASSQESGVPEAFF
DNA: TGTGCCAGCAGCCAAGAATCAGGGGTTCCTGAAGCTTTCTTT
V: TRBV4-2
J: TRBJ1-1
D: -
size: -

CDR3: CASSLAGGRDQPQHF
DNA: TGCGCCAGCAGCTTGGCAGGGGGTCGGGATCAGCCCCAGCATTTT
V: TRBV5-1
J: TRBJ1-5
D: TRBD1
size: -

CDR3: CASSESQIVQETQYF
DNA: TGTGCCAGCAGTGAAAGCCAAATCGTACAAGAGACCCAGTACTTC
V: TRBV2
J: TRBJ2-5
D: -
size: -

CDR3: CASSLQGQAGDGYTF
DNA: TGTGCCAGCAGTTTACAGGGACAGGCGGGGGATGGCTACACCTTC
V: TRBV27
J: TRBJ1-2
D: TRBD1
size: -

CDR3: CATGASRYEQYF
DNA: TGTGCCACCGGAGCCTCACGCTACGAGCAGTACTTC
V: TRBV15
J: TRBJ2-7
D: -
size: -

CDR3: CASSFSGGTYEQYF
DNA: TGTGCCAGCAGTTTTAGCGGGGGGACCTACGAGCAGTACTTC
V: TRBV27
J: TRBJ2-7
D: TRBD2
size: once